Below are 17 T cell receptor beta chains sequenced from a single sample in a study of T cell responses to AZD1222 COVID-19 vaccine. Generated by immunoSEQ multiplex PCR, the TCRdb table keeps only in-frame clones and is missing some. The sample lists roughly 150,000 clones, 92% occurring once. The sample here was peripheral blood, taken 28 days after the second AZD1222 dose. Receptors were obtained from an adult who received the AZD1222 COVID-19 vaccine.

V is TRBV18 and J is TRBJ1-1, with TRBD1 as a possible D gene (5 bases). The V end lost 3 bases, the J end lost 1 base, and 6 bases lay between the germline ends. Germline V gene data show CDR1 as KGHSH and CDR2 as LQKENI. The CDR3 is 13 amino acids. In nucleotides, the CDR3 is TGTGCCAGCTCACCGGGACGGAACACTGAAGCTTTCTTT. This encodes CASSPGRNTEAFF.

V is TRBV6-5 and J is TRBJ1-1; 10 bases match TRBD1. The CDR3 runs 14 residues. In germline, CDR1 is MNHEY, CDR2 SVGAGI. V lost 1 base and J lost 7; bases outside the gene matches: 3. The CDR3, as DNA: TGTGCCAGCAGTTACTTCCGGGACAGGGGTGAAGCTTTCTTT. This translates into CASSYFRDRGEAFF.

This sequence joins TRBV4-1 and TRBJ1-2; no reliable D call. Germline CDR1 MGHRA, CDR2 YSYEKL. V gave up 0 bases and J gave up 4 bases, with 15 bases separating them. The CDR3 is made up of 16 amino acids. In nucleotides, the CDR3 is TGCGCCAGCAGCCAAGAGGTATCTAGCGGCCCCTATGGCTACACCTTC. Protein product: CASSQEVSSGPYGYTF.

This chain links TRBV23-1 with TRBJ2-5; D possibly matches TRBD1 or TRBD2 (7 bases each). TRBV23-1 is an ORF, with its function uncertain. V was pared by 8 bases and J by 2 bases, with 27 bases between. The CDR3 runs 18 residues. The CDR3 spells CASWSGEGATGDQETQYF. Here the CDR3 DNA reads TGCGCCAGCTGGTCGGGGGAGGGGGCGACCGGAGATCAAGAGACCCAGTACTTC.

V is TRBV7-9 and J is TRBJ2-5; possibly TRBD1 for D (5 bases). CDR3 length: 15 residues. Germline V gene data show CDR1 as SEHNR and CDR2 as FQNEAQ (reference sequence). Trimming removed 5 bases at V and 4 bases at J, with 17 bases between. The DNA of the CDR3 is TGTGCCAGCAGCGCGTCCCTCCAGGGTGCAGAGACCCAGTACTTC. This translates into CASSASLQGAETQYF.

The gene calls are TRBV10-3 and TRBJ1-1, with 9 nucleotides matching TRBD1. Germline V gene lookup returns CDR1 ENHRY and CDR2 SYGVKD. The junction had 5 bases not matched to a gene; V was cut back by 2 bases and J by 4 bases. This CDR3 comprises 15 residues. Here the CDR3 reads CAISEGQGRSTEAFF. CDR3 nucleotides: TGTGCCATCAGTGAGGGACAGGGGAGGAGCACTGAAGCTTTCTTT.

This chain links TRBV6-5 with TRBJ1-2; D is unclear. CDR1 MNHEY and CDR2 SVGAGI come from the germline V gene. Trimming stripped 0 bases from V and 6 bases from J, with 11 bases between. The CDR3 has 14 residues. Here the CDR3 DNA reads TGTGCCAGCAGTTACTCGACTAGTTTCGATGGCTACACCTTC. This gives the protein CASSYSTSFDGYTF.

The CDR3 nucleotides are TGTGCCAGCAGCTTAAGGGACTTTCTCTCCTACGAGCAGTACTTC. Translated, it gives CASSLRDFLSYEQYF. The chain recombines TRBV7-2 with TRBJ2-7; the D gene is possibly TRBD2 (6 bases). There are 15 residues in the CDR3. Trimming stripped 2 bases from V and 0 bases from J, with 11 bases between. From germline, CDR1 is SGHTA and CDR2 FQGNSA.

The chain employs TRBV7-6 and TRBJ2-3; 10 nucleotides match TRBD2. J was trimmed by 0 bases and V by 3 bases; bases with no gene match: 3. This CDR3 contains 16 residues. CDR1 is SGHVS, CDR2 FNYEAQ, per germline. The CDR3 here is CASSLDSGGSTDTQYF. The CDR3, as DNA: TGTGCCAGCAGCTTGGATAGCGGGGGGAGCACAGATACGCAGTATTTT.

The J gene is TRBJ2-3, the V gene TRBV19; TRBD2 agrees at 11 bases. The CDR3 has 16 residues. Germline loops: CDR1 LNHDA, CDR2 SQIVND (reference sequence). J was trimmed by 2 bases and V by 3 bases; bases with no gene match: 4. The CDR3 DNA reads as TGTGCCAGTAGTATGGCTAGCGGGGGGAACACAGATACGCAGTATTTT. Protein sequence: CASSMASGGNTDTQYF.

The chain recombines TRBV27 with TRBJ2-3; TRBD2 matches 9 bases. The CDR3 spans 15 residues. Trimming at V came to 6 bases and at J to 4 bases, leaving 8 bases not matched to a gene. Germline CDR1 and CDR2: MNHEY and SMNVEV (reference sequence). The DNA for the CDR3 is TGTGCCAGCAGGGACTTTAGCGGGGGATCAGATACGCAGTATTTT. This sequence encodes CASRDFSGGSDTQYF.

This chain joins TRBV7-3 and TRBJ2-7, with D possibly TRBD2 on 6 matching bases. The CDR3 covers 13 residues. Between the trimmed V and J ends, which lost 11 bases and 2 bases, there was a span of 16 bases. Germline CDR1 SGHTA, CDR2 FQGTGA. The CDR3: CAAKEGLTYEQYF. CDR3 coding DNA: TGTGCCGCCAAGGAGGGTTTAACCTACGAGCAGTACTTC.

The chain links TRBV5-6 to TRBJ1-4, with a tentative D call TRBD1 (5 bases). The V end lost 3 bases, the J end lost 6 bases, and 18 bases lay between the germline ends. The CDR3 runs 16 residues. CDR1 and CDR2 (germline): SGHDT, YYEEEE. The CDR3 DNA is TGTGCCAGCAGCTACGGCCACTCCCAGGGTGATGAAAAACTGTTTTTT. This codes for CASSYGHSQGDEKLFF.

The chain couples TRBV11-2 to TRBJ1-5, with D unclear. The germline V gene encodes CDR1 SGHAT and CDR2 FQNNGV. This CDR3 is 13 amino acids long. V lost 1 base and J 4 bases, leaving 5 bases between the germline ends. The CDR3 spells CASSLGPNQPQHF. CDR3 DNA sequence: TGTGCCAGCAGCTTAGGGCCTAATCAGCCCCAGCATTTT.

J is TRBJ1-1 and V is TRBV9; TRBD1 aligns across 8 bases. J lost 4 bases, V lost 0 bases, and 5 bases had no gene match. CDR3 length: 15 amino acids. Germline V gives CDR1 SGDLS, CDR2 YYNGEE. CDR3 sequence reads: CASSVVAGGRTEAFF. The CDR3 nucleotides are TGTGCCAGCAGCGTAGTTGCAGGGGGCCGCACTGAAGCTTTCTTT.

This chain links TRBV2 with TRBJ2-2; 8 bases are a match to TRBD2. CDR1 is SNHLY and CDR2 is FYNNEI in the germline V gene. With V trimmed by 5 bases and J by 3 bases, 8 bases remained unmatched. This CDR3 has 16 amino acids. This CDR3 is CASSPPGLGYTGELFF. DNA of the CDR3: TGTGCCAGCAGTCCCCCGGGACTAGGATACACCGGGGAGCTGTTTTTT.

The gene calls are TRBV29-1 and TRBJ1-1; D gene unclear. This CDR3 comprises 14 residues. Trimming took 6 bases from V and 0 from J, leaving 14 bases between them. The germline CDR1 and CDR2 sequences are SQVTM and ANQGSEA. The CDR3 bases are TGCAGCGTGTGGACTGCCCCTATGAACACTGAAGCTTTCTTT. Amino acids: CSVWTAPMNTEAFF.